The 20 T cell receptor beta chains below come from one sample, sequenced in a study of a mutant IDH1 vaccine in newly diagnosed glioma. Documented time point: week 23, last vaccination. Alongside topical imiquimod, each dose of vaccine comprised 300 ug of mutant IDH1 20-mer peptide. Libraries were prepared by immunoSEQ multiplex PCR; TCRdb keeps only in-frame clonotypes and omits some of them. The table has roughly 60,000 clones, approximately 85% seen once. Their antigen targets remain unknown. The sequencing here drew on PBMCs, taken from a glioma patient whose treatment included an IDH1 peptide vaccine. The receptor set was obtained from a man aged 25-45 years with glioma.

The CDR3 loop reads CASSFFGHREETQYF. In DNA form, the CDR3 reads TGTGCCAGCAGCTTTTTTGGACACCGAGAAGAGACCCAGTACTTC. The chain has TRBV13 and TRBJ2-5; a possible D gene is TRBD1 (5 bases). Germline V lookup: CDR1 PRHDT, CDR2 FYEKMQ (reference sequence). Trimming cost V 3 bases and J 3 bases, with 14 bases left between them. CDR3 length: 15 amino acids.

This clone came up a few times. Here the CDR3 reads CASSMGQIVFQPQHF. The CDR3 nucleotides read TGTGCCAGTAGTATGGGACAGATCGTCTTTCAGCCCCAGCATTTT. The chain has TRBV19 and TRBJ1-5; TRBD1 matches 7 bases. Per germline, CDR1 LNHDA and CDR2 SQIVND (reference sequence). The CDR3 extends over 15 amino acids. V dropped 3 bases and J dropped 6; count of bases not matched to a gene: 8.

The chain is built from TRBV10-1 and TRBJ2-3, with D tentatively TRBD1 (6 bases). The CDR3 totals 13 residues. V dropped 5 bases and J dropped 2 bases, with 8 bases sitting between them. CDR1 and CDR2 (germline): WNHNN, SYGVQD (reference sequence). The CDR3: CASSRTATDTQYF. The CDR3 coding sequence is TGCGCCAGCAGTCGGACAGCCACAGATACGCAGTATTTT.

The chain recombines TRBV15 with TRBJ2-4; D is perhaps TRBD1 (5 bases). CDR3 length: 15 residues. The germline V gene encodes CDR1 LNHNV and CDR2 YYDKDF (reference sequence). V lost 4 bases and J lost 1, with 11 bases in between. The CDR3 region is CATSTRTSAKNIQYF. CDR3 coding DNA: TGTGCCACCAGCACTCGGACATCGGCCAAAAACATTCAGTACTTC.

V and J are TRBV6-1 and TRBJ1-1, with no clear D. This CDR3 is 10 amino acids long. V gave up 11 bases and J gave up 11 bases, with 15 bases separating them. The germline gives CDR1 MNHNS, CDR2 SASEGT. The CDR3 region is CAASEYSAFF. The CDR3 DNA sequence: TGTGCCGCTTCGGAGTATAGCGCTTTCTTT.

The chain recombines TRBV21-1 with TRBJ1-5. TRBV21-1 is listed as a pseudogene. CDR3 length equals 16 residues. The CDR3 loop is CASSENYRGRYQPQHF. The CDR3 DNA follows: TGTGCCAGCAGCGAGAACTACAGAGGGAGATATCAGCCCCAGCATTTT.

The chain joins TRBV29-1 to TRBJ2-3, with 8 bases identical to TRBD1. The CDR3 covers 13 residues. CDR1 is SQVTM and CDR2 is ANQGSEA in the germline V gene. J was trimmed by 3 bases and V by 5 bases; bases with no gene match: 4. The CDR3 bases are TGCAGCGTTTCGTGGACAGGGACAGATACGCAGTATTTT. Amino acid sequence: CSVSWTGTDTQYF.

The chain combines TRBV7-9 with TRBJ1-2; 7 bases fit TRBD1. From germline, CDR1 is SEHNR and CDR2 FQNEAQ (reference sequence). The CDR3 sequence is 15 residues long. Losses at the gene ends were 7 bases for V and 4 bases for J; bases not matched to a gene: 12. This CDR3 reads CASTGGEGLGYGYTF. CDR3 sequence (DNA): TGTGCCAGCACAGGGGGGGAAGGTTTGGGCTATGGCTACACCTTC.

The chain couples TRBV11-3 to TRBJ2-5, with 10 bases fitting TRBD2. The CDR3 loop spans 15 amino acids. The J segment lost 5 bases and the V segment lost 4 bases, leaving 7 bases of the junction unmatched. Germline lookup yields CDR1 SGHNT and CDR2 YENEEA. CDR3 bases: TGTGCCAGCAGCTCAGGACTAGCGGAGAGTGAGACCCAGTACTTC. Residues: CASSSGLAESETQYF.

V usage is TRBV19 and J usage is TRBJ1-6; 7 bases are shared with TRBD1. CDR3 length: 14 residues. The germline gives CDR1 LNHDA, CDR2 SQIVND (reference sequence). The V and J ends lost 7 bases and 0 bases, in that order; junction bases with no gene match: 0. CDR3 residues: CASTGGSYNSPLHF. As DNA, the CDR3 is TGTGCCAGTACAGGGGGCTCCTATAATTCACCCCTCCACTTT.

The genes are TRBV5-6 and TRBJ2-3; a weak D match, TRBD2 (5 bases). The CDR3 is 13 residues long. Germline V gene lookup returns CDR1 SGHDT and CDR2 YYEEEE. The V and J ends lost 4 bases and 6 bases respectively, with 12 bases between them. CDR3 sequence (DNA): TGTGCCAGCAGCCCAGGACTGGCGGATACGCAGTATTTT. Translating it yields CASSPGLADTQYF. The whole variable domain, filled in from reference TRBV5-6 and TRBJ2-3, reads DAGVTQSPTHLIKTRGQQVTLRCSPKSGHDTVSWYQQALGQGPQFIFQYYEEEERQRGNFPDRFSGHQFPNYSSELNVNALLLGDSALYLCASSPGLADTQYFGPGTRLTVL.

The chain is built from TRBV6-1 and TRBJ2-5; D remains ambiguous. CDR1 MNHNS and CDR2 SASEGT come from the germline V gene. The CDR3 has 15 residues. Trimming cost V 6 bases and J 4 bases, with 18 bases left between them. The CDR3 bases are TGTGCCAGCAGCCTGGCCTATTCGGTAGGAGAGACCCAGTACTTC. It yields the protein CASSLAYSVGETQYF.

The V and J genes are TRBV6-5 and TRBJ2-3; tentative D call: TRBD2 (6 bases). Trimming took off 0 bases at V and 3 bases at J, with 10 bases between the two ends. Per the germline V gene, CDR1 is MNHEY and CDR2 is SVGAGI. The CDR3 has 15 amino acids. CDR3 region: CASSYSFGGTDTQYF. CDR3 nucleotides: TGTGCCAGCAGTTACTCGTTCGGAGGGACAGATACGCAGTATTTT.

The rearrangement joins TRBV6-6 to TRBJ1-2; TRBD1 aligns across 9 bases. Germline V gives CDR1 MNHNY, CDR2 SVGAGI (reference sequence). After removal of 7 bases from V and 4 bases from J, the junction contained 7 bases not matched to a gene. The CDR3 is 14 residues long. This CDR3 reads CASILTGGVYGYTF. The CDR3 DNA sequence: TGTGCCAGCATCTTAACAGGGGGCGTCTATGGCTACACCTTC.

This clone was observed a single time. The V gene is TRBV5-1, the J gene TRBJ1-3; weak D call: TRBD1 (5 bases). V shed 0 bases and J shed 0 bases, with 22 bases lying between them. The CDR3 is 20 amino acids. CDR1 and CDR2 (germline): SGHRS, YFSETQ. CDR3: CASSLATLKGSASSGNTIYF. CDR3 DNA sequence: TGCGCCAGCAGCTTGGCCACATTAAAGGGGTCCGCATCCTCTGGAAACACCATATATTTT.

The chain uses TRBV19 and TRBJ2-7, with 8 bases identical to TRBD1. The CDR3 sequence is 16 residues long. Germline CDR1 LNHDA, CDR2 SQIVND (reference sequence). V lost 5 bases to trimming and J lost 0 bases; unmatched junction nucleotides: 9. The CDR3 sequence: CASSEDRELYSYEQYF. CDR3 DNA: TGTGCCAGTAGTGAGGACAGGGAATTGTACTCCTACGAGCAGTACTTC.

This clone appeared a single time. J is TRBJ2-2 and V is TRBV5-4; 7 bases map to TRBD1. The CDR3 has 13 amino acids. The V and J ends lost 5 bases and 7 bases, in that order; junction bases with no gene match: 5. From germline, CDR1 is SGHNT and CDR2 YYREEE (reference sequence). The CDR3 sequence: CASSEGAIGELFF. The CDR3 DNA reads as TGTGCCAGCAGTGAGGGGGCGATCGGGGAGCTGTTTTTT.

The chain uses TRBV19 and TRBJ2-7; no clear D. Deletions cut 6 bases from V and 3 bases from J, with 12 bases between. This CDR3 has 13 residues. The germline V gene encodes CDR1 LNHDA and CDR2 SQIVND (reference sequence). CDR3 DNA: TGTGCCAGTAGCACCCCGCCCAGCTACGAGCAGTACTTC. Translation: CASSTPPSYEQYF. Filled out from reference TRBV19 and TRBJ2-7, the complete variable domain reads DGGITQSPKYLFRKEGQNVTLSCEQNLNHDAMYWYRQDPGQGLRLIYYSQIVNDFQKGDIAEGYSVSREKKESFPLTVTSAQKNPTAFYLCASSTPPSYEQYFGPGTRLTVT.

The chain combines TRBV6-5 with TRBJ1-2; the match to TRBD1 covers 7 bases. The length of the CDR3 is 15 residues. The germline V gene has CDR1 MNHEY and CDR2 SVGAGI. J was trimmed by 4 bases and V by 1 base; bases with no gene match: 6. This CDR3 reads CASSYLGGDFYGYTF. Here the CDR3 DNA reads TGTGCCAGCAGTTACTTAGGGGGCGACTTCTATGGCTACACCTTC.

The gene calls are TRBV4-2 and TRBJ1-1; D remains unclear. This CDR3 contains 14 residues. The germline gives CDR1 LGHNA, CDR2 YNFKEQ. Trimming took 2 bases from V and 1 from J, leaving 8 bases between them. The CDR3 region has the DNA TGTGCCAGCAGCCAACAAATTAGGAACACTGAAGCTTTCTTT. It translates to CASSQQIRNTEAFF.